The 26 T cell receptor beta chains listed next were all sequenced from one sample in a study of cytomegalovirus exposure and HLA in healthy donors. Amplification used 60 Vbeta primers and 13 Jbeta primers. Here immunoSEQ multiplex PCR was the method, and the copy in TCRdb shows in-frame clones only, minus some. The repertoire holds 200,000 to 250,000 clones, with around 83% as singletons. The sequenced sample was PBMCs. These receptors originate from a woman in her 40s in good health and CMV-seronegative.

This chain connects TRBV6-5 to TRBJ2-1; 7 nucleotides agree with TRBD2. The germline V gene encodes CDR1 MNHEY and CDR2 SVGAGI. Trimming took 2 bases from V and 8 from J; bases not matched to a gene: 9. The length of the CDR3 is 15 residues. Here the CDR3 reads CASSYPSGGRDEQFF. The CDR3 region has the DNA TGTGCCAGCAGTTACCCCTCCGGGGGGAGAGATGAGCAGTTCTTC.

The chain uses TRBV7-8 and TRBJ2-5, with TRBD2 identical over 8 bases. The V segment lost 4 bases and the J segment 1 base; nucleotides outside the gene matches: 5. This CDR3 comprises 15 residues. Germline V gene data show CDR1 as SGHVS and CDR2 as FQNEAQ. The CDR3: CASSSSLAGQETQYF. In DNA, the CDR3 is TGTGCCAGCAGCTCGTCTCTAGCGGGCCAAGAGACCCAGTACTTC.

This chain uses TRBV27 with TRBJ2-5; the match to TRBD2 covers 11 bases. With the DNA end fitting TRBJ2-7 better, the J assignment may be wrong. There are 15 residues in the CDR3. Per germline, CDR1 MNHEY and CDR2 SMNVEV (reference sequence). CDR3 amino acids: CASSPLAGGPYEQYF. CDR3 DNA sequence: TGTGCCAGCAGTCCCTTAGCGGGAGGGCCCTACGAGCAGTACTTC.

V gene TRBV14 combines with J gene TRBJ2-7, with a tentative D call TRBD2 (5 bases). The CDR3 is made up of 14 amino acids. V was clipped by 4 bases and J by 0 bases, with 10 bases between them. CDR1 SGHDN and CDR2 FVKESK come from the germline V gene. CDR3 in DNA: TGTGCCAGCAGCCGGACGGGAAGCTCCTACGAGCAGTACTTC. Translation gives CASSRTGSSYEQYF.

This clone has only a few counts. The rearrangement uses TRBV30 and TRBJ1-1; 8 positions agree with TRBD1. Germline loops: CDR1 GTSNPN, CDR2 SVGIG (reference sequence). The CDR3 is 15 amino acids. V lost 0 bases, J lost 4 bases, and 7 bases stayed unmatched. The CDR3 sequence: CAWSVLRGPGTEAFF. DNA of the CDR3: TGTGCCTGGAGTGTACTCAGGGGGCCGGGCACTGAAGCTTTCTTT. Full variable domain (outside the CDR3, taken from reference TRBV30 and TRBJ1-1): SQTIHQWPATLVQPVGSPLSLECTVEGTSNPNLYWYRQAAGRGLQLLFYSVGIGQISSEVPQNLSASRPQDRQFILSSKKLLLSDSGFYLCAWSVLRGPGTEAFFGQGTRLTVV.

J is TRBJ2-1 and V is TRBV19, with 8 bases fitting TRBD2. In germline, CDR1 is LNHDA, CDR2 SQIVND (reference sequence). The V gene end was trimmed by 7 bases and the J gene end by 10 bases; junction bases not matched to a gene: 12. The CDR3 runs 14 residues. CDR3 DNA: TGTGCCAGTAAAACAGCGGGAGTTAATGGGGAGCAGTTCTTC. Its translation is CASKTAGVNGEQFF.

The chain has TRBV9 and TRBJ1-1, with D hard to call. This CDR3 comprises 15 residues. The germline V and J ends were trimmed by 0 bases and 4 bases, with 13 bases remaining between them. Germline V gives CDR1 SGDLS, CDR2 YYNGEE. The CDR3 region is CASSVVGTGSTEAFF. The CDR3 nucleotides read TGTGCCAGCAGCGTAGTCGGAACGGGGAGCACTGAAGCTTTCTTT.

The chain joins TRBV28 to TRBJ2-3; 9 nucleotides match TRBD2. CDR1 is MDHEN, CDR2 SYDVKM, per germline. The V gene end was trimmed by 6 bases and the J gene end by 4 bases; junction bases not matched to a gene: 5. The CDR3 runs to 14 residues. In DNA form, the CDR3 reads TGTGCCAGCAGCACTAGCGGGCATGCAGATACGCAGTATTTT. This translates into CASSTSGHADTQYF.

The chain is built from TRBV6-6 and TRBJ1-2, with 11 positions matching TRBD1. V lost 0 bases, J lost 8 bases, and 5 bases stayed unmatched. The CDR3 is 15 amino acids. CDR1 MNHNY and CDR2 SVGAGI come from the germline V gene (reference sequence). The CDR3 here is CASSYSDRGPGGYTF. In nucleotides, the CDR3 is TGTGCCAGCAGTTACTCGGACAGGGGGCCGGGAGGCTACACCTTC.

The chain links TRBV4-1 to TRBJ1-4, with TRBD1 as a possible D gene (5 bases). V lost 3 bases, J lost 6 bases, and 20 bases lay in between. CDR3 length: 17 residues. Looked up from germline, CDR1 is MGHRA and CDR2 is YSYEKL. Written as DNA, the CDR3 is TGCGCCAGCAGCCACAAAAGGGGATGGGGTAAAGATGAAAAACTGTTTTTT. As protein: CASSHKRGWGKDEKLFF.

This chain uses TRBV5-1 with TRBJ1-1; 7 nucleotides align to TRBD1. CDR3 length equals 14 residues. Germline CDR1 SGHRS, CDR2 YFSETQ. V trimming: 6 bases; J trimming: 1 base; junction bases outside the gene matches: 6. The DNA of the CDR3 is TGCGCCAGCACCAGGGGGAGCGGGAACACTGAAGCTTTCTTT. Translating it yields CASTRGSGNTEAFF.

The table lists this clone with a few counts. This chain uses TRBV5-4 with TRBJ2-5; possible D gene TRBD2, 6 bases. V lost 1 base and J lost 5, with 6 bases in between. Germline CDR1 reads SGHNT; CDR2 reads YYREEE (reference sequence). This CDR3 spans 12 amino acids. DNA of the CDR3: TGTGCCAGCAGCTTGAGCGGGGAGACCCAGTACTTC. It codes for CASSLSGETQYF.

V and J are TRBV6-5 and TRBJ1-6; the match to TRBD1 covers 8 bases. With 6 bases clipped from V and 10 bases from J, the junction kept 8 bases outside the gene matches. The germline V gene encodes CDR1 MNHEY and CDR2 SVGAGI. The CDR3 is 14 residues long. The CDR3 protein is CASRGGQGGSPLHF. The CDR3 DNA follows: TGTGCCAGCAGGGGAGGACAGGGTGGCTCACCCCTCCACTTT.

The chain's CDR3 is CASSRSTGATNEKLFF. In nucleotides, the CDR3 is TGTGCCAGCTCACGATCGACGGGAGCAACTAATGAAAAACTGTTTTTT. The J gene is TRBJ1-4, the V gene TRBV18; D gene ambiguous. With 4 bases removed from V and 0 bases from J, the gap between germline ends came to 12 bases. CDR3 length equals 16 residues. Germline CDR1 KGHSH, CDR2 LQKENI.

V and J are TRBV11-2 and TRBJ1-3; D gene unclear. Germline CDR1 and CDR2: SGHAT and FQNNGV. V was pared by 3 bases and J by 0 bases, with 9 bases between. The CDR3 is 15 residues long. CDR3 sequence: CASSFTENSGNTIYF. The CDR3 coding sequence is TGTGCCAGCAGCTTTACGGAGAACTCTGGAAACACCATATATTTT.

This chain links TRBV5-4 with TRBJ2-7; tentative D call: TRBD2 (5 bases). The V gene's germline CDR1 is SGHNT and CDR2 YYREEE (reference sequence). With 4 bases removed from V and 2 bases from J, the gap between germline ends came to 16 bases. The CDR3 is 15 residues long. CDR3 in DNA: TGTGCCAGCAGCCCGGGGTTGGGGTCGCCCTACGAGCAGTACTTC. Translation: CASSPGLGSPYEQYF.

This sequence joins TRBV19 and TRBJ2-7, with 9 nucleotides matching TRBD1. V was clipped by 0 bases and J by 5 bases; unmatched bases: 5. CDR1 LNHDA and CDR2 SQIVND come from the germline V gene (reference sequence). The CDR3 is 15 residues long. The CDR3 nucleotides read TGTGCCAGTAGTATAGACGGAACAGGGGGCCACGAGCAGTACTTC. Its translation is CASSIDGTGGHEQYF.

This chain joins TRBV30 and TRBJ1-3; 10 positions match TRBD1. Germline V CDR1 and CDR2: GTSNPN, SVGIG (reference sequence). V was clipped by 3 bases and J by 0 bases; unmatched bases: 2. This CDR3 spans 15 amino acids. CDR3 sequence (DNA): TGTGCCTGGAGGACAGGGGGCCACTCTGGAAACACCATATATTTT. Encoded protein: CAWRTGGHSGNTIYF.

The J gene is TRBJ1-1, the V gene TRBV30; 9 bases align to TRBD1. Trimming removed 2 bases from V and 0 bases from J; junction bases left unmatched: 4. Germline V gene lookup returns CDR1 GTSNPN and CDR2 SVGIG (reference sequence). This CDR3 has 15 residues. In DNA form, the CDR3 reads TGTGCCTGGAGTAATACAGGGGGCATGAACACTGAAGCTTTCTTT. Its translation is CAWSNTGGMNTEAFF.

This chain links TRBV6-4 with TRBJ2-7; TRBD1 aligns across 8 bases. The germline gives CDR1 MRHNA, CDR2 SNTAGT. This CDR3 has 16 residues. V trimming: 0 bases; J trimming: 4 bases; junction bases outside the gene matches: 8. CDR3 residues: CASSDSVAGGAYEQYF. Written as DNA, the CDR3 is TGTGCCAGCAGTGACTCAGTGGCAGGGGGCGCATACGAGCAGTACTTC.

CDR3 sequence reads: CASSERTDTQYF. CDR3 DNA sequence: TGTGCCAGCAGCGAGAGGACAGATACGCAGTATTTT. V gene TRBV4-2 combines with J gene TRBJ2-3; the D is unclear. This CDR3 comprises 12 residues. Trimming stripped 5 bases from V and 3 bases from J, with 6 bases between. The V gene's germline CDR1 is LGHNA and CDR2 YNFKEQ.

V and J are TRBV9 and TRBJ1-3; no firm D call. The germline CDR1 and CDR2 sequences are SGDLS and YYNGEE. Trimming stripped 4 bases from V and 2 bases from J, with 7 bases between. The CDR3 spans 13 residues. The CDR3: CASSPGAGNTIYF. DNA for the CDR3: TGTGCCAGCAGCCCCGGGGCTGGAAACACCATATATTTT.

The chain combines TRBV2 with TRBJ1-1; D unresolved. The V and J ends lost 7 bases and 3 bases respectively, with 12 bases between them. The V gene's germline CDR1 is SNHLY and CDR2 FYNNEI. The CDR3 totals 13 residues. CDR3: CASTSGSYTEAFF. The CDR3 DNA follows: TGTGCCAGCACATCGGGGTCATACACTGAAGCTTTCTTT.

This clone was seen only a few times. The J gene is TRBJ2-2, the V gene TRBV19; D perhaps matches TRBD2 (6 bases). Trimming cost V 7 bases and J 5 bases, with 8 bases left between them. The germline V gene encodes CDR1 LNHDA and CDR2 SQIVND (reference sequence). The CDR3 totals 12 residues. The CDR3 region has the DNA TGTGCCAGTATGCGGGGAACCGGGGAGCTGTTTTTT. Protein: CASMRGTGELFF.

The V call is TRBV11-2, the J call TRBJ2-2, with 8 bases aligning to TRBD1. The CDR3 consists of 15 residues. Looked up from germline, CDR1 is SGHAT and CDR2 is FQNNGV. After removal of 1 base from V and 4 bases from J, the junction contained 2 bases not matched to a gene. This CDR3 reads CASSLVQGGTGELFF. For the CDR3, the DNA is TGTGCCAGCAGCTTAGTACAGGGGGGCACCGGGGAGCTGTTTTTT.

The V call is TRBV19, the J call TRBJ2-2; a weak D match, TRBD1 (5 bases). CDR1 and CDR2 (germline): LNHDA, SQIVND (reference sequence). CDR3 length: 17 residues. V was trimmed by 6 bases and J by 0 bases, leaving 17 bases between them. CDR3 sequence: CASSRAQSGPNTGELFF. CDR3 in DNA: TGTGCCAGTAGCCGGGCTCAATCAGGGCCGAACACCGGGGAGCTGTTTTTT.